Listed below are T cell receptor beta chains from one sample, sequenced in a study of spatial heterogeneity in lung cancer. TCRdb independently ran MiXCR on the 5' RACE reads; one entry per CDR3 protein. The data show around 60,000 distinct CDR3 sequences, with 8.4% seen just once and over 13% held by the top ten. The material sequenced was PBMCs, taken at surgery. The receptors shown here come from a female donor with early-stage non-small cell lung cancer. Each CDR3 is given with its conserved first and last residue. The D gene is left open where the match is weak. Not every row has a clone size; where given, it reads once, few, many or a size class.

>TRBV5-1|TRBJ1-5|.|.
CASSLGADIQPQHF
TGTGCCAGCAGCTTGGGGGCAGACATTCAGCCCCAGCATTTT
>TRBV12-5|TRBJ2-3|.|TRBD2
CASAIQGGADTQYF
TGTGCTAGTGCTATTCAGGGAGGGGCAGATACGCAGTATTTT
>TRBV12-3/TRBV12-4|TRBJ2-3|.|TRBD1
CASSLYRGASTDTQYF
TGTGCCAGCAGTTTATACAGGGGAGCTAGCACAGATACGCAGTATTTT
>TRBV27|TRBJ1-5|.|.
CASSSPFEGQPQHF
TGTGCCAGCAGTTCACCGTTCGAAGGTCAGCCCCAGCATTTT
>TRBV10-3|TRBJ1-2|many|.
CAISDATGYTF
TGTGCCATCAGTGATGCGACCGGCTACACCTTC
>TRBV7-2|TRBJ1-2|few|TRBD1
CASSLVVRQGSYGYTF
TGTGCCAGCAGCTTAGTGGTTCGACAGGGGAGCTATGGCTACACCTTC
>TRBV7-2|TRBJ2-5|few|TRBD1
CASSSPGQGRETQYF
TGTGCCAGCAGCTCCCCGGGACAGGGTCGAGAGACCCAGTACTTC
>TRBV5-1|TRBJ1-1|many|TRBD1
CASSTTGMNTEAFF
TGCGCCAGCAGCACGACAGGGATGAACACTGAAGCTTTCTTT
>TRBV7-3|TRBJ1-6|.|.
CASSLTGGWNSPLHF
TGTGCCAGCAGCCTCACTGGGGGGTGGAATTCACCCCTCCACTTT
>TRBV6-2/TRBV6-3|TRBJ2-7|many|TRBD2
CATAPWLAVSYEQYF
TGTGCCACCGCCCCATGGCTAGCGGTTTCCTACGAGCAGTACTTC
>TRBV27|TRBJ2-3|few|TRBD1
CASSSPTGGAGDTQYF
TGTGCCAGCAGTTCTCCTACAGGGGGCGCGGGAGATACGCAGTATTTT
>TRBV27|TRBJ1-6|medium-sized|.
CASSLSLGYSPLHF
TGTGCCAGCAGTTTATCGTTAGGGTATTCACCCCTCCACTTT
>TRBV30|TRBJ2-3|.|.
CAWSLGATDTQYF
TGTGCCTGGAGTTTAGGAGCCACAGATACGCAGTATTTT
>TRBV10-3|TRBJ2-2|few|.
CATMAVPGNTGELFF
TGTGCCACCATGGCGGTGCCCGGGAACACCGGGGAGCTGTTTTTT
>TRBV20-1|TRBJ2-1|.|.
CSAPAPYSKRGGDSYNEQFF
TGCAGTGCCCCCGCCCCCTATTCGAAAAGGGGGGGGGACTCCTACAATGAGCAGTTCTTC
>TRBV6-2/TRBV6-3|TRBJ2-7|many|TRBD2
CASSWRLAGGESYEQYF
TGTGCCAGCAGTTGGAGGCTAGCGGGAGGGGAGTCCTACGAGCAGTACTTC
>TRBV7-3|TRBJ1-2|.|TRBD1
CASSTPGQGTFGYGYTF
TGTGCCAGCAGCACGCCGGGACAGGGAACTTTTGGCTATGGCTACACCTTC
>TRBV5-8|TRBJ1-4|many|.
CASSLGTGPYEKLFF
TGTGCCAGCAGCTTAGGAACAGGGCCTTATGAAAAACTGTTTTTT
>TRBV19|TRBJ1-4|.|.
CASSAPAGGALEKLFF
TGTGCCAGTAGTGCCCCCGCGGGGGGGGCATTGGAAAAACTGTTTTTT
>TRBV3-1|TRBJ2-7|.|.
CASSRTPGPLSYEQYF
TGTGCCAGCAGCCGCACCCCAGGGCCTTTATCCTACGAGCAGTACTTC
>TRBV3-1|TRBJ1-2|few|TRBD1
CASSQTGTGVGYTF
TGTGCCAGCAGCCAGACCGGGACAGGGGTTGGCTACACCTTC
>TRBV15|TRBJ1-4|many|.
CATSRGLSNEKLFF
TGTGCCACCAGCAGAGGGTTGAGTAATGAAAAACTGTTTTTT
>TRBV12-3/TRBV12-4|TRBJ1-1|.|.
CASSIGGAGFF
TGTGCCAGCAGTATCGGAGGCGCTGGTTTCTTT
>TRBV5-5|TRBJ2-2|many|.
CASSFGAGELFF
TGTGCCAGCAGCTTTGGGGCCGGGGAGCTGTTTTTT
>TRBV20-1|TRBJ1-5|few|TRBD1
CSAQDRAPNQPQHF
TGCAGTGCTCAGGACAGGGCTCCCAATCAGCCCCAGCATTTT
>TRBV10-3|TRBJ1-1|few|TRBD1
CAISDRDRGNTEAFF
TGTGCCATCAGTGATCGGGACAGGGGGAACACTGAAGCTTTCTTT
>TRBV12-3/TRBV12-4|TRBJ1-4|few|.
CASSPGSTNEKLFF
TGTGCCAGCAGTCCCGGATCGACTAATGAAAAACTGTTTTTT
>TRBV28|TRBJ2-5|few|.
CASTTLPAPQTQYF
TGTGCCAGCACCACCCTCCCAGCCCCTCAGACCCAGTACTTC
>TRBV29-1|TRBJ2-3|many|.
CSVPLLGTTDTQYF
TGCAGCGTCCCCCTCCTCGGAACCACAGATACGCAGTATTTT
>TRBV28|TRBJ2-3|few|.
CASSSSGSLTDTQYF
TGTGCCAGCAGTTCTTCCGGGTCGTTAACAGATACGCAGTATTTT
>TRBV12-3/TRBV12-4|TRBJ1-5|few|TRBD1
CASSLKQGAHQPQHF
TGTGCCAGCAGTTTAAAACAGGGGGCGCATCAGCCCCAGCATTTT
>TRBV6-1|TRBJ2-7|once|.
CAPSSGYLSFEQYF
TGTGCCCCTTCCTCGGGGTACCTATCTTTCGAGCAGTACTTC
>TRBV18|TRBJ2-1|few|.
CASSSPGNSPYNEQFF
TGTGCCAGCTCATCTCCGGGAAACTCGCCCTACAATGAGCAGTTCTTC